Listed below are T cell receptor beta chains from one sample, sequenced in a study of T cell changes during pregnancy in multiple sclerosis. Only in-frame clones appear in the TCRdb table, and some are missing; sequencing was by immunoSEQ multiplex PCR. Among some 62,000 clones listed, around 92% were seen once. The specimen was peripheral blood, collected in the second trimester of pregnancy. The receptors originated from a female donor in good health, enrolled as a control in a pregnancy study. Each CDR3 is given with its conserved first and last residue. A D gene is named only where the DNA matches it firmly. Clone size appears in some rows only: once, few, many, or a class for an expanded clone.

d_gene | j_gene | abundance | v_gene | CDR3aa | CDR3nt
TRBD1 | TRBJ1-1 | . | TRBV18 | CASSQQGANTEAFF | TGTGCCAGCTCGCAACAGGGGGCGAACACTGAAGCTTTCTTT
. | TRBJ2-7 | once | TRBV5-1 | CASSPQAPYEQYF | TGCGCCAGCAGTCCTCAGGCCCCCTACGAGCAGTACTTC
TRBD1 | TRBJ1-5 | once | TRBV12-5 | CASGQTGDGRNQPQHF | TGTGCTAGTGGCCAAACAGGGGACGGTCGCAATCAGCCCCAGCATTTT
. | TRBJ1-2 | . | TRBV6-5 | CASSREGETYGYTF | TGTGCCAGCAGTCGGGAGGGGGAGACCTATGGCTACACCTTC
TRBD1 | TRBJ1-5 | . | TRBV19 | CASSIMLGQGHNQPQHF | TGTGCCAGTAGTATTATGCTGGGACAGGGGCACAATCAGCCCCAGCATTTT
TRBD1 | TRBJ2-1 | . | TRBV6-5 | CASSYNGGQVGGEQFF | TGTGCCAGCAGTTACAACGGCGGACAGGTCGGTGGTGAGCAGTTCTTC
. | TRBJ1-4 | . | TRBV30 | CAWSDRDEKLFF | TGTGCCTGGAGTGACCGCGATGAAAAACTGTTTTTT
TRBD1 | TRBJ1-5 | . | TRBV19 | CASRGTGYQPQHF | TGTGCCAGTAGAGGGACAGGGTATCAGCCCCAGCATTTT
. | TRBJ2-2 | . | TRBV6-5 | CASSYRGGTGELFF | TGTGCCAGCAGTTACAGGGGGGGTACCGGGGAGCTGTTTTTT
. | TRBJ2-1 | . | TRBV9 | CASSSRARPENEQFF | TGTGCCAGCAGCAGCAGGGCCCGACCGGAAAATGAGCAGTTCTTC
. | TRBJ2-3 | . | TRBV29-1 | CSVAQHADTQYF | TGCAGCGTTGCACAGCACGCAGATACGCAGTATTTT
. | TRBJ1-5 | . | TRBV5-5 | CASSPSMGAQPQHF | TGTGCCAGCAGCCCGAGCATGGGAGCTCAGCCCCAGCATTTT
. | TRBJ2-1 | . | TRBV18 | CASSPPLGGFNEQFF | TGTGCCAGCTCACCACCCCTAGGTGGGTTTAATGAGCAGTTCTTC
. | TRBJ2-3 | . | TRBV19 | CASSRGLDGTDTQYF | TGTGCCAGTAGTAGGGGACTCGACGGCACAGATACGCAGTATTTT
TRBD1 | TRBJ2-2 | . | TRBV6-4 | CASSILQGTGELFF | TGTGCCAGCAGTATCCTACAGGGGACCGGGGAGCTGTTTTTT
TRBD1 | TRBJ2-3 | . | TRBV6-1 | CASSSQTGSTDTQYF | TGTGCCAGCAGTAGCCAGACAGGGAGTACAGATACGCAGTATTTT
TRBD1 | TRBJ1-2 | . | TRBV5-1 | CASRPVGRGDYGYTF | TGCGCCAGCCGCCCCGTGGGCAGGGGGGACTATGGCTACACCTTC
TRBD2 | TRBJ2-7 | . | TRBV10-3 | CAISGTSGSYEQYF | TGTGCCATCAGTGGGACTAGCGGGAGCTACGAGCAGTACTTC
TRBD1 | TRBJ1-1 | . | TRBV7-2 | CASSLGTGWVAEAFF | TGTGCCAGCAGCTTAGGGACAGGGTGGGTGGCTGAAGCTTTCTTT
TRBD2 | TRBJ2-3 | . | TRBV7-2 | CASSLASSGGLDTQYF | TGTGCCAGCAGCTTAGCCTCTAGCGGGGGCCTAGATACGCAGTATTTT
. | TRBJ2-5 | . | TRBV7-9 | CASSLVIEETQYF | TGTGCCAGCAGCTTAGTGATAGAAGAGACCCAGTACTTC
TRBD1 | TRBJ2-3 | . | TRBV5-4 | CASSTRGLGTDTQYF | TGTGCCAGCAGCACCAGGGGGCTGGGTACAGATACGCAGTATTTT
TRBD1 | TRBJ2-3 | . | TRBV7-9 | CAIGTDSTDTQYF | TGTGCCATAGGGACAGATAGCACAGATACGCAGTATTTT
. | TRBJ1-2 | . | TRBV4-3 | CASSQATGLYGYTF | TGCGCCAGCAGCCAAGCCACCGGACTCTATGGCTACACCTTC
. | TRBJ2-5 | . | TRBV7-9 | CASSFLIQGQETQYF | TGTGCCAGCAGCTTCCTAATACAGGGCCAAGAGACCCAGTACTTC
TRBD1 | TRBJ1-4 | once | TRBV9 | CASSAQPTGGNEKLFF | TGTGCCAGCAGCGCCCAACCGACAGGGGGGAATGAAAAACTGTTTTTT
. | TRBJ1-1 | . | TRBV28 | CASGTSGYWAVEATEAFF | TGTGCCAGCGGGACATCGGGATATTGGGCTGTCGAGGCCACTGAAGCTTTCTTT
TRBD1 | TRBJ1-1 | . | TRBV10-3 | CAIIRQGGTEAFF | TGTGCCATCATCCGACAGGGTGGCACTGAAGCTTTCTTT
TRBD1 | TRBJ2-2 | . | TRBV30 | CAWSKDRVTGELFF | TGTGCCTGGAGTAAGGACAGGGTGACCGGGGAGCTGTTTTTT
TRBD2 | TRBJ2-7 | . | TRBV28 | CASSLWASGTYEQYF | TGTGCCAGCAGTTTATGGGCTAGCGGGACCTACGAGCAGTACTTC
. | TRBJ2-7 | . | TRBV4-3 | CASSRWGGREQYF | TGCGCCAGCAGCCGCTGGGGGGGGCGCGAGCAGTACTTC
TRBD1 | TRBJ1-2 | . | TRBV7-9 | CASSPRGTAFYGYTF | TGTGCCAGCAGCCCTAGGGGGACAGCCTTCTATGGCTACACCTTC
. | TRBJ1-5 | . | TRBV7-3 | CASSFNSNQPQHF | TGTGCCAGCAGCTTCAATAGCAATCAGCCCCAGCATTTT
TRBD1 | TRBJ1-3 | . | TRBV5-6 | CASSLKDRGTSGNTIYF | TGTGCCAGCAGCCTCAAGGACAGGGGGACGTCTGGAAACACCATATATTTT
TRBD2 | TRBJ2-7 | . | TRBV7-2 | CASSPRGGAGGWEQYF | TGTGCCAGCAGCCCGCGGGGGGGAGCGGGAGGTTGGGAGCAGTACTTC
TRBD1 | TRBJ2-3 | . | TRBV19 | CASSPQGALGTDTQYF | TGTGCCAGTAGCCCCCAGGGGGCTCTAGGCACAGATACGCAGTATTTT
. | TRBJ2-3 | . | TRBV15 | CATSRDPSGLADTQYF | TGTGCCACCAGCAGAGATCCCAGCGGGTTGGCAGATACGCAGTATTTT
TRBD1 | TRBJ1-5 | few | TRBV7-9 | CASSFSSGGQPQHF | TGTGCCAGCAGCTTTTCTTCAGGGGGGCAGCCCCAGCATTTT
. | TRBJ2-2 | . | TRBV30 | CAWSVGGTGELFF | TGTGCCTGGAGTGTGGGGGGAACCGGGGAGCTGTTTTTT
. | TRBJ1-3 | . | TRBV5-4 | CASSSRRDGGNTIYF | TGTGCCAGCAGCAGTAGGAGGGATGGAGGAAACACCATATATTTT
. | TRBJ1-2 | . | TRBV7-9 | CASSLGAAGVYGYTF | TGTGCCAGCAGCTTAGGGGCGGCAGGGGTTTATGGCTACACCTTC
. | TRBJ2-7 | few | TRBV11-2 | CASSLGRGSSYEQYF | TGTGCCAGCAGCCTGGGGCGGGGTAGCTCCTACGAGCAGTACTTC
TRBD1 | TRBJ2-7 | . | TRBV7-9 | CASSPRTGSSYEQYF | TGTGCCAGCAGCCCCCGGACAGGGAGCTCCTACGAGCAGTACTTC
. | TRBJ2-2 | few | TRBV6-4 | CASSSGNTGELFF | TGTGCCAGCAGTAGCGGGAACACCGGGGAGCTGTTTTTT
TRBD1 | TRBJ1-2 | . | TRBV27 | CASSFRTGGGYTF | TGTGCCAGCAGTTTTAGGACAGGGGGAGGCTACACCTTC
. | TRBJ1-5 | . | TRBV21-1 | CASSPRGQGVSNQPQHF | TGTGCCAGCAGCCCGCGAGGACAGGGAGTCAGCAATCAGCCCCAGCATTTT
. | TRBJ2-3 | . | TRBV6-6 | CASSWSSDTQYF | TGTGCCAGCAGCTGGAGCTCCGATACGCAGTATTTT
. | TRBJ1-1 | . | TRBV14 | CASSQQGGTEAFF | TGTGCCAGCAGCCAACAAGGGGGCACTGAAGCTTTCTTT
. | TRBJ2-1 | . | TRBV21-1 | CASSKVIRAGGEQFF | TGTGCCAGCAGCAAAGTCATCCGGGCCGGGGGTGAGCAGTTCTTC